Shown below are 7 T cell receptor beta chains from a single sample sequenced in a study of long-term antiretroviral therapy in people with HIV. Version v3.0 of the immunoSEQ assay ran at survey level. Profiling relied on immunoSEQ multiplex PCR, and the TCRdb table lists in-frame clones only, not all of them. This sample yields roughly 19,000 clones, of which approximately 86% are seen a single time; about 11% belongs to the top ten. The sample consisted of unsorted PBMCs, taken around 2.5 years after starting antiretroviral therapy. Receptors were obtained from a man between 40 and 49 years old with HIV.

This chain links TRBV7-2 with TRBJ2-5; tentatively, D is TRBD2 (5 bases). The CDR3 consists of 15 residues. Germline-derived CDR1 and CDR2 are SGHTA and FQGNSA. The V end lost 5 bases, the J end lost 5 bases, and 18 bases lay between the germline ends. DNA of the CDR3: TGTGCCAGCAGCCCTCGGCCGGGGTCCGGGGAGACCCAGTACTTC. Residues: CASSPRPGSGETQYF.

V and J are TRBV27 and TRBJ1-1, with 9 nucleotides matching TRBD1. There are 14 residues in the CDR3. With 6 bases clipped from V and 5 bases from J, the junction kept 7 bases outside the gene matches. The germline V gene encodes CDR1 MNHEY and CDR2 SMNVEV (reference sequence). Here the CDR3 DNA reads TGTGCCAGCAGCCTACAGGGGGCTTGGACTGAAGCTTTCTTT. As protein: CASSLQGAWTEAFF.

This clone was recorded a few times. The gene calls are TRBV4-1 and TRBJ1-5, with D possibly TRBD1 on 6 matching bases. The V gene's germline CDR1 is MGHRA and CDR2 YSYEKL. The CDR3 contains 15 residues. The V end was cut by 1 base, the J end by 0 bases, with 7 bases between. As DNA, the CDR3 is TGCGCCAGCAGCCAAGGGGACATTAGCAATCAGCCCCAGCATTTT. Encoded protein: CASSQGDISNQPQHF.

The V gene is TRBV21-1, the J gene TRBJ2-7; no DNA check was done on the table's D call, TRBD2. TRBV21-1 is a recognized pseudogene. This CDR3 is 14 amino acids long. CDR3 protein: CASSSSGTYYEQYF. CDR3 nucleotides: TGTGCCAGCAGCTCCTCCGGGACTTACTACGAGCAGTACTTC.

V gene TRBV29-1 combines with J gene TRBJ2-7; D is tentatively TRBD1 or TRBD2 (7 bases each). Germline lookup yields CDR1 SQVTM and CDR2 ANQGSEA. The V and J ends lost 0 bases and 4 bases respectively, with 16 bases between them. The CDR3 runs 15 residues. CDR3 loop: CSVEEAGQPYYEQYF. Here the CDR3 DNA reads TGCAGCGTTGAAGAAGCGGGACAGCCTTATTACGAGCAGTACTTC.

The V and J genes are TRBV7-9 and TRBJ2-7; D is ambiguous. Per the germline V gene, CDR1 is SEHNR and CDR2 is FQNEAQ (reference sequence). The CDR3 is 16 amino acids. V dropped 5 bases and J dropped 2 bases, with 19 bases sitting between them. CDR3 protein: CASSPRQAANTYEQYF. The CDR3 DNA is TGTGCCAGCAGCCCAAGGCAGGCAGCAAATACCTACGAGCAGTACTTC.

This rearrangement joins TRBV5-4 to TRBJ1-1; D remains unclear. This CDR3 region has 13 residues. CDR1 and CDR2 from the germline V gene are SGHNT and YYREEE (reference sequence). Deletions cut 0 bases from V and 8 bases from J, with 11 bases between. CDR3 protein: CASSLAAGTEAFF. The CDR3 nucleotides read TGTGCCAGCAGCTTGGCCGCGGGAACGGAAGCTTTCTTT.